The clone carrying this T cell receptor beta chain showed up just once. These data originate in a study of blood T cell repertoires in COVID-19. About the study: In each case, the material was cDNA or gDNA derived from T cells, B-cell-depleted T cells, or PBMCs.

The germline CDR1 and CDR2 sequences are MDHEN and SYDVKM. The ends were cut back, 6 bases at V and 1 base at J, with 15 bases in the middle. CDR3 length: 15 residues. Study processing details: Nucleated cell number was recorded as an estimate derived from reference gene primer amplification. Produced via immunoSEQ multiplex PCR; TCRdb's table is partial and in-frame only. The V and J calls and the clone size are those of that table, but D and trimming were determined from the DNA. The repertoire holds fewer than 55,000 clones, with nearly 90% as singletons. Sequences were obtained from peripheral blood. The chain carries TRBV28 and TRBJ1-1; a possible D gene is TRBD1 (6 bases). This sequence was found in an elderly man with active or convalescent COVID-19. The DNA for the CDR3 is TGTGCCAGCAGCCCCACCCGGACAGAGAACACTGAAGCTTTCTTT. Its translation is CASSPTRTENTEAFF.